Listed below are T cell receptor beta chains from one sample, sequenced in a study of cytomegalovirus exposure and HLA in healthy donors. TCRdb's copy holds only in-frame clones and misses some; the assay was immunoSEQ multiplex PCR. In the table there are more than 120,000 clones, under 90% of which are singletons. The specimen sequenced was PBMCs. These receptors all come from a male donor in good health and CMV-seronegative. The CDR3 runs from the conserved cysteine through the conserved F or W. Fields, in order: V gene, clone size, D gene, J gene, CDR3 DNA, CDR3 protein. The D gene is left open where the match is weak. Size values are once, few and many counts, or a class for expanded clones, and some rows have none.

>TRBV18|NA|TRBD2|TRBJ2-5
TGTGCCAGCTCACCACCAAGCGGGAGGGCCGCGGAGACCCAGTACTTC
CASSPPSGRAAETQYF
>TRBV6-5|NA|TRBD1|TRBJ2-7
TGTGCCAGCAGTTACCCGGGACAGGGGTCTCACGAGCAGTACTTC
CASSYPGQGSHEQYF
>TRBV6-5|few|NA|TRBJ1-2
TGTGCCAGCAGCTGGGGGGGCCTTGTAGGCTACACCTTC
CASSWGGLVGYTF
>TRBV4-3|NA|TRBD2|TRBJ2-1
TGCGCCAGCAGCCATTCGGGAGGACCTGGTGAGCAGTTCTTC
CASSHSGGPGEQFF
>TRBV15|NA|TRBD2|TRBJ2-5
TGTGCCACCAGCTCCCTGGAGACTAGCGTAATAGCAACCCAAGAGACCCAGTACTTC
CATSSLETSVIATQETQYF
>TRBV30|NA|NA|TRBJ2-3
TGTGCCTGGAGCGGGAGCGGACCAGATACGCAGTATTTT
CAWSGSGPDTQYF
>TRBV4-3|NA|TRBD2|TRBJ2-1
TGCGCCAGCAGCCAAGATTTTAGCGGGAGGGCCTACAATGAGCAGTTCTTC
CASSQDFSGRAYNEQFF
>TRBV6-7|NA|TRBD2|TRBJ2-7
TGTGCCAGCATATGCTATAGGGGACTAGCGGACTTCTACGAGCAGTACTTC
CASICYRGLADFYEQYF
>TRBV2|NA|TRBD1|TRBJ2-7
TGTGCCAGCAGTGAACCGGGACAGGGGGCTTACGAGCAGTACTTC
CASSEPGQGAYEQYF
>TRBV28|NA|NA|TRBJ2-1
TGTGCCAGCGTAAGACCCGGAGGGAGCTCCTACAATGAGCAGTTCTTC
CASVRPGGSSYNEQFF
>TRBV19|NA|NA|TRBJ2-7
TGTGCCAGTAGTATAGCGGACGAGCAGTACTTC
CASSIADEQYF
>TRBV7-3|once|NA|TRBJ1-1
TGTGCCAGCAGCCTAAACCCGACAGTTCGAATGAACACTGAAGCTTTCTTT
CASSLNPTVRMNTEAFF
>TRBV6-5|NA|NA|TRBJ2-1
TGTGCCAGCAGGGGAGGCTACAATGAGCAGTTCTTC
CASRGGYNEQFF
>TRBV7-2|NA|NA|TRBJ2-1
TGTGCCAGCAGCTTAGCGGGAGCAAATGAGCAGTTCTTC
CASSLAGANEQFF
>TRBV15|NA|NA|TRBJ1-2
TGTGCCACCAGCAGAGGTGAGGGACAATACTATGGCTACACCTTC
CATSRGEGQYYGYTF
>TRBV7-9|NA|TRBD1|TRBJ2-5
TGTGCCAGCAGCCTAAGTACAGGGGGCGTCGAGACCCAGTACTTC
CASSLSTGGVETQYF
>TRBV30|NA|NA|TRBJ1-4
TGTGCCTGGAGCGCCGCGGGGGGCAGTGGGGAAAAACTGTTTTTT
CAWSAAGGSGEKLFF
>TRBV7-3|NA|NA|TRBJ2-3
TGTGCCAGCAGCTTAACGGGGCGGGGTCCAACAGATGGCACAGATACGCAGTATTTT
CASSLTGRGPTDGTDTQYF
>TRBV19|NA|NA|TRBJ2-5
TGTGCCAGTAGTATTTTATTCAGGCAAGAGACCCAGTACTTC
CASSILFRQETQYF
>TRBV30|NA|NA|TRBJ1-1
TGTGCCTGGACCATTGGGGGCCTGAACACTGAAGCTTTCTTT
CAWTIGGLNTEAFF
>TRBV7-2|NA|NA|TRBJ1-3
TGTGCCAGCAGACCCACGGGGGGAGCTGGAAACACCATATATTTT
CASRPTGGAGNTIYF
>TRBV11-1|once|NA|TRBJ2-1
TGTGCCAGCAGCTTACCATCCTACAATGAGCAGTTCTTC
CASSLPSYNEQFF
>TRBV2|NA|TRBD2|TRBJ2-7
TGTGCCAGCAGCCGACTAGCGGGAGCTTCCTACGAGCAGTACTTC
CASSRLAGASYEQYF
>TRBV11-3|NA|NA|TRBJ2-3
TGTGCCAGCAGCTTACAGGGTTCAGATACGCAGTATTTT
CASSLQGSDTQYF
>TRBV6-1|few|NA|TRBJ1-5
TGTGCCAGCAGAGAACTACAGGGATATAGCAATCAGCCCCAGCATTTT
CASRELQGYSNQPQHF
>TRBV7-9|NA|TRBD1|TRBJ2-5
TGTGCCAGCAGCTTATCAGGGGGAATGGAGACCCAGTACTTC
CASSLSGGMETQYF
>TRBV6-6|NA|NA|TRBJ2-1
TGTGCCAGCAGTTACGCCCCAGCGGCCTACAATGAGCAGTTCTTC
CASSYAPAAYNEQFF
>TRBV4-1|NA|NA|TRBJ1-5
TGCGCCAGCAGCCAAGAACAACACAACAATCAGCCCCAGCATTTT
CASSQEQHNNQPQHF
>TRBV9|NA|TRBD1|TRBJ1-2
TGTGCCAGCAGCGCCCCCGGGACAGAGATTTATGGCTACACCTTC
CASSAPGTEIYGYTF
>TRBV19|NA|NA|TRBJ2-3
TGTGCCAGTAGTATAGGATCAGGGGCAGATACGCAGTATTTT
CASSIGSGADTQYF
>TRBV19|NA|TRBD1|TRBJ2-1
TGTGCCAGTCGGTTCTGGGGACAGGGGGACAATGAGCAGTTCTTC
CASRFWGQGDNEQFF
>TRBV9|NA|NA|TRBJ2-3
TGTGCCAGCAGCCTTCAGGGGAGCTACACAGATACGCAGTATTTT
CASSLQGSYTDTQYF
>TRBV27|NA|TRBD1|TRBJ2-1
TGTGCCAGCAGTTTCACCGGGACAGTGGATGAGCAGTTCTTC
CASSFTGTVDEQFF
>TRBV7-2|NA|NA|TRBJ1-2
TGTGCCAGCAGCCAGGACATTGACTATGGCTACACCTTC
CASSQDIDYGYTF
>TRBV11-2|NA|TRBD2|TRBJ2-7
TGTGCCAGCATCCCTTGGACTAGCGGAGTCCCCGGAGGTGGGCAGTACTTC
CASIPWTSGVPGGGQYF
>TRBV27|NA|TRBD2|TRBJ2-1
TGTGCCAGCAGTTATTTGGCCACTAGCGGGAGTGTGTATGAGCAGTTCTTC
CASSYLATSGSVYEQFF
>TRBV28|NA|TRBD2|TRBJ2-3
TGTGCCAGCAGTCTACACCCTCTAGCGGGAGAGCCAGATACGCAGTATTTT
CASSLHPLAGEPDTQYF
>TRBV4-3|NA|TRBD2|TRBJ2-7
TGCGCCAGCAGCCCTTTACTAGCGGGAGAGGCCGAGCAGTACTTC
CASSPLLAGEAEQYF
>TRBV7-9|once|NA|TRBJ2-6
TGTGCCAGCAGGATCAGGGGATCTGGGGCCAACGTCCTGACTTTC
CASRIRGSGANVLTF
>TRBV9|NA|NA|TRBJ2-1
TGTGCCAGCAGCGTAGAGGGGGAACTAGCGAGCTACAATGAGCAGTTCTTC
CASSVEGELASYNEQFF